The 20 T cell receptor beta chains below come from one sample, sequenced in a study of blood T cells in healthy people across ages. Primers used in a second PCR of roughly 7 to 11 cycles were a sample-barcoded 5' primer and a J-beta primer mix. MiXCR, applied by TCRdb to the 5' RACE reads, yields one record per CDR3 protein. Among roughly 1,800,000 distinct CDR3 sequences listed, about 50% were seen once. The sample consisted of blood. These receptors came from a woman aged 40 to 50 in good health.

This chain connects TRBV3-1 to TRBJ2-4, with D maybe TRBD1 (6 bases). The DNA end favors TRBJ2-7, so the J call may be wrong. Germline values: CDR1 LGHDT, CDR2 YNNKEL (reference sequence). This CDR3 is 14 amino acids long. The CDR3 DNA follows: TGTGCCAGCAGCCCCCAGACAGGATTGGGCGAGCAGTACTTC. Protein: CASSPQTGLGEQYF.

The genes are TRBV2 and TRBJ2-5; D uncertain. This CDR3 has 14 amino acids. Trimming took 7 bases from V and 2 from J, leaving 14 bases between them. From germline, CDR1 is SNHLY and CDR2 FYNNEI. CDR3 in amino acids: CASTRSRTQETQYF. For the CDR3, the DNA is TGTGCCAGCACTAGGAGTCGGACGCAAGAGACCCAGTACTTC.

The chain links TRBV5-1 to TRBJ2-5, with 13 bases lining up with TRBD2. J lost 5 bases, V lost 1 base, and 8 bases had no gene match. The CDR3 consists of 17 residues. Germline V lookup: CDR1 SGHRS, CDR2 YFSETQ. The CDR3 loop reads CASSLLLAGGPDETQYF. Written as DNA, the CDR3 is TGCGCCAGCAGCTTGTTACTAGCGGGGGGGCCGGACGAGACCCAGTACTTC.

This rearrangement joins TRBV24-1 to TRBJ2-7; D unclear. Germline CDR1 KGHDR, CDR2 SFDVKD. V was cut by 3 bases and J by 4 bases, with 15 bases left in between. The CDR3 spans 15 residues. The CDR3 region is CATSDATPHSYEQYF. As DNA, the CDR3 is TGTGCCACCAGTGATGCGACACCTCATTCTTACGAGCAGTACTTC.

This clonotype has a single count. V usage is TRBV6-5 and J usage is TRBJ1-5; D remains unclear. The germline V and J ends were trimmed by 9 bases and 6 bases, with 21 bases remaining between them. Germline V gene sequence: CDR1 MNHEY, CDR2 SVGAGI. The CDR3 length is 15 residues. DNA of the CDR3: TGTGCCAGAGCCCCCCCTGGCAGCACTGGTCAGCCCCAGCATTTT. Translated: CARAPPGSTGQPQHF.

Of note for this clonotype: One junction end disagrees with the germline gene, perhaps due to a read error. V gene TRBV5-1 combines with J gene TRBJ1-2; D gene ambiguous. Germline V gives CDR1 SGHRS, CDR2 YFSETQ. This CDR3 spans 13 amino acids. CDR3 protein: CASSLEGNNGYTF. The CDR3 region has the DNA TGCGCCAGCAGCTTGGAGGGTAACAATGGCTACACCTTC. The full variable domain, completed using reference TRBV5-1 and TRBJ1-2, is KAGVTQTPRYLIKTRGQQVTLSCSPISGHRSVSWYQQTPGQGLQFLFEYFSETQRNKGNFPGRFSGRQFSNSRSEMNVSTLELGDSALYLCASSLEGNNGYTFGSGTRLTVV.

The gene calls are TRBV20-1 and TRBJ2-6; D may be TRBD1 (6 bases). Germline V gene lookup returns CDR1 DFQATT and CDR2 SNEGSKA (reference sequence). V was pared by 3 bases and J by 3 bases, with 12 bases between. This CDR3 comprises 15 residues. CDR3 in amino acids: CSASRLRGGANVLTF. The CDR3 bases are TGCAGTGCTAGTAGACTCAGGGGTGGGGCCAACGTCCTGACTTTC.

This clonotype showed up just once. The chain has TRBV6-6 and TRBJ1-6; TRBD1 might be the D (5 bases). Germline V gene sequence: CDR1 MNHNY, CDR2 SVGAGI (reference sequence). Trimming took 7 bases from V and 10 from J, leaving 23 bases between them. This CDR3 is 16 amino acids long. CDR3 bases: TGTGCCAGCACTCGAATCCCTCGGGGAGGGGACTCACCCCTCCACTTT. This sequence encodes CASTRIPRGGDSPLHF.

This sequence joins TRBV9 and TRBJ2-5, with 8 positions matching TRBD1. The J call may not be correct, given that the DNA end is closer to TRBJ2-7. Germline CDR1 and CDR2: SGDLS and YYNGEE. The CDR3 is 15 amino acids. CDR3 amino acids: CASSVGQGPTNEQYF. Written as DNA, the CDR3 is TGTGCCAGCAGCGTTGGACAGGGCCCAACCAACGAGCAGTACTTC.

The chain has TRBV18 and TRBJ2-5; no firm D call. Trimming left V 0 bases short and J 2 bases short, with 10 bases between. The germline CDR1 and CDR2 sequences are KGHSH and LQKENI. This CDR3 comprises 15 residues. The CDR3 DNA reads TGTGCCAGCTCACCACCGGTTTATTCACAAGAGACCCAGTACTTC. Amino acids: CASSPPVYSQETQYF.

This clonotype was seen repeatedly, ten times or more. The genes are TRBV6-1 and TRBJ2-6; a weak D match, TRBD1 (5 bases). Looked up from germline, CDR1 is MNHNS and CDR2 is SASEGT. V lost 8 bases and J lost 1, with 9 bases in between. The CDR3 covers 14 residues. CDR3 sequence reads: CASRQGSGANVLTF. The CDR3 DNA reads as TGTGCCAGCCGCCAGGGATCTGGGGCCAACGTCCTGACTTTC.

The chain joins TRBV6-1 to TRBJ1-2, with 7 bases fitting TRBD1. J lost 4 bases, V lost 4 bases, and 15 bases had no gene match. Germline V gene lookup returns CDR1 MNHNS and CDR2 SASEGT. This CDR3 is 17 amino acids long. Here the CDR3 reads CASSVAFFGTDAYGYTF. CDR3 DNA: TGTGCCAGCAGTGTAGCTTTTTTCGGGACAGATGCCTATGGCTACACCTTC.

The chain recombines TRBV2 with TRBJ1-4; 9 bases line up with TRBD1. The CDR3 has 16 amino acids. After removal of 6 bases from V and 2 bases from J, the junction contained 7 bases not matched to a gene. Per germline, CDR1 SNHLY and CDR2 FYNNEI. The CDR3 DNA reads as TGTGCCAGCAGGGATGGGACAGGGAGGACTAATGAAAAACTGTTTTTT. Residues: CASRDGTGRTNEKLFF.

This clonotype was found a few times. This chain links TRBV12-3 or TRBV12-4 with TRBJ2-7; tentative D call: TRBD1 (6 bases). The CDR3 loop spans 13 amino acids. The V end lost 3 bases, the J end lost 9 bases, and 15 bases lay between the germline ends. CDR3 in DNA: TGTGCCAGCAGTTTGGGGGCGGTTAAGGGGCAGTACTTC. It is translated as CASSLGAVKGQYF.

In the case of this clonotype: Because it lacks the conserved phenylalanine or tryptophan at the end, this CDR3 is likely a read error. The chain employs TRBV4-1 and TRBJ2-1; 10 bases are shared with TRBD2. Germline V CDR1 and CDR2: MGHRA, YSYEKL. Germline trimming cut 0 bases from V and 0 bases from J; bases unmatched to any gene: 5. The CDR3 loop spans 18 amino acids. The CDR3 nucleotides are TGCGCCAGCAGCCAAGAAAAGCGGGGGGGCCACTCCTACAATGAGCAGTTCTTA. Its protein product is CASSQEKRGGHSYNEQFL.

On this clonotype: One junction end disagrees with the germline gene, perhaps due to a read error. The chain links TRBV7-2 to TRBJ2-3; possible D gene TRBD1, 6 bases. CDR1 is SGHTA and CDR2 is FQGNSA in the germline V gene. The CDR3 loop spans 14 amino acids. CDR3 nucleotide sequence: TGTGCCAGCAGCGTGGACAGATTCACAGATACGCGGTATTTT. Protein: CASSVDRFTDTRYF.

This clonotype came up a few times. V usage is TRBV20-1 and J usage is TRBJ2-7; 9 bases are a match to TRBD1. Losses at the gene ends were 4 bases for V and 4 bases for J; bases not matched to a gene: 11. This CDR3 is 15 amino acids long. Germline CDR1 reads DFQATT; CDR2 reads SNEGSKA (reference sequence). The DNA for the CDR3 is TGCAGTGCTAACGCGCCTCGGGGACAGGGATACGAGCAGTACTTC. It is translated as CSANAPRGQGYEQYF.

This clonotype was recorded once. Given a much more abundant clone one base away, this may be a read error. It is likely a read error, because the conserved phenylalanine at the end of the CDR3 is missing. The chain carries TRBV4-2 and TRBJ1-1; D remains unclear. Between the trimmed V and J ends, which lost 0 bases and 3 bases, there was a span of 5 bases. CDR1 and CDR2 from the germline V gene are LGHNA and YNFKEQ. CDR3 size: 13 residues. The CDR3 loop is CASSQERDTEAFS. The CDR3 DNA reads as TGTGCCAGCAGCCAAGAGAGGGACACTGAAGCTTTCTCT.

CDR3 protein: CASSAQQGSYEQYF. CDR3 DNA: TGCGCCAGCAGCGCCCAACAGGGGTCCTACGAGCAGTACTTC. The chain links TRBV4-3 to TRBJ2-7, with TRBD1 matching 7 bases. This CDR3 contains 14 residues. The germline gives CDR1 LGHNA, CDR2 YSLEER. V lost 5 bases, J lost 1 base, and 5 bases stayed unmatched.

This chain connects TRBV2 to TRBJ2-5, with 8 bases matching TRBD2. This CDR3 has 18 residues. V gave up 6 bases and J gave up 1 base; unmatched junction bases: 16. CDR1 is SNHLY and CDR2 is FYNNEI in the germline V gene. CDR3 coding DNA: TGTGCCAGCAGGGAGGGGAGTAGCGGGGTCTCTCCCCAAGAGACCCAGTACTTC. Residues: CASREGSSGVSPQETQYF.